This is a list of T cell receptor beta chains from one sample in a study of shared clonotypes between healthy human individuals. The table came from immunoSEQ multiplex PCR; TCRdb's copy has only in-frame clones and leaves some out. The table lists over a million clones, 78% of them singletons. The sequenced sample was memory CD4+ T cells from PBMCs. These receptors were taken from a man younger than 35 in good health. Some clones in this sample may be carry-over from other donors' samples. Each CDR3 is given with its conserved first and last residue. D genes are given only for firm matches. Clone size is shown for a subset of rows, as once, few, many or a class of expanded clone.

d_call: NA; j_call: TRBJ2-7; v_call: TRBV18; clone_size: NA; cdr3_aa: CASSPPGQGVQYF; cdr3_nt: TGTGCCAGCTCACCACCAGGGCAGGGCGTACAGTACTTC
d_call: TRBD1; j_call: TRBJ1-2; v_call: TRBV2; clone_size: NA; cdr3_aa: CASSERQGDWYGYTF; cdr3_nt: TGTGCCAGCAGTGAAAGACAGGGTGATTGGTATGGCTACACCTTC
d_call: TRBD2; j_call: TRBJ2-3; v_call: TRBV6-6; clone_size: NA; cdr3_aa: CASSPGGGPTDTQYF; cdr3_nt: TGTGCCAGCAGCCCCGGGGGGGGCCCCACAGATACGCAGTATTTT
d_call: NA; j_call: TRBJ2-3; v_call: TRBV5-1; clone_size: few; cdr3_aa: CASSLVADTQYF; cdr3_nt: TGCGCCAGCAGCTTGGTGGCAGATACGCAGTATTTT
d_call: NA; j_call: TRBJ2-7; v_call: TRBV7-2; clone_size: NA; cdr3_aa: CASSFGLGGGYEQYF; cdr3_nt: TGTGCCAGCAGCTTCGGGTTAGGAGGAGGCTACGAGCAGTACTTC
d_call: TRBD1; j_call: TRBJ1-1; v_call: TRBV10-3; clone_size: few; cdr3_aa: CASGDRGTEAFF; cdr3_nt: TGTGCCAGTGGGGACAGGGGCACTGAAGCTTTCTTT
d_call: TRBD2; j_call: TRBJ2-7; v_call: TRBV5-1; clone_size: NA; cdr3_aa: CASSDPSGSAFEQYF; cdr3_nt: TGCGCCAGCAGCGATCCTAGCGGGAGTGCATTCGAGCAGTACTTC
d_call: NA; j_call: TRBJ1-5; v_call: TRBV2; clone_size: NA; cdr3_aa: CASGRGQSSNQPQHF; cdr3_nt: TGTGCCAGCGGGAGAGGACAGAGTAGCAATCAGCCCCAGCATTTT
d_call: NA; j_call: TRBJ2-7; v_call: TRBV11-3; clone_size: NA; cdr3_aa: CASSLNAWNEQYF; cdr3_nt: TGTGCCAGCAGCTTAAACGCTTGGAACGAGCAGTACTTC
d_call: TRBD2; j_call: TRBJ2-5; v_call: TRBV9; clone_size: NA; cdr3_aa: CASSVAPSGIKETQYF; cdr3_nt: TGTGCCAGCAGCGTAGCCCCTAGCGGGATTAAAGAGACCCAGTACTTC
d_call: TRBD2; j_call: TRBJ2-7; v_call: TRBV28; clone_size: NA; cdr3_aa: CASSPTSGSWSYEQYF; cdr3_nt: TGTGCCAGCAGCCCCACTAGCGGGAGCTGGTCCTACGAGCAGTACTTC
d_call: NA; j_call: TRBJ1-1; v_call: TRBV5-4; clone_size: NA; cdr3_aa: CASSFSRDSTEAFF; cdr3_nt: TGTGCCAGCAGCTTTTCCCGGGACTCCACTGAAGCTTTCTTT
d_call: NA; j_call: TRBJ2-1; v_call: TRBV7-7; clone_size: many; cdr3_aa: CASSLRERDEQFF; cdr3_nt: TGTGCCAGCAGCTTAAGGGAAAGGGATGAGCAGTTCTTC
d_call: TRBD1; j_call: TRBJ1-1; v_call: TRBV5-1; clone_size: NA; cdr3_aa: CASSFSTGLNTEAFF; cdr3_nt: TGCGCCAGCAGCTTCTCGACAGGGCTGAACACTGAAGCTTTCTTT
d_call: NA; j_call: TRBJ2-5; v_call: TRBV7-2; clone_size: NA; cdr3_aa: CASSLGSRGVQETQYF; cdr3_nt: TGTGCCAGCAGCTTAGGATCTAGGGGGGTACAAGAGACCCAGTACTTC
d_call: NA; j_call: TRBJ2-7; v_call: TRBV30; clone_size: NA; cdr3_aa: CACRRGEVYEQYF; cdr3_nt: TGTGCCTGTCGGAGGGGAGAGGTCTACGAGCAGTACTTC
d_call: TRBD1; j_call: TRBJ2-1; v_call: TRBV4-2; clone_size: NA; cdr3_aa: CASSQTPGTALYNEQFF; cdr3_nt: TGTGCCAGCAGCCAAACTCCCGGGACAGCCCTATACAATGAGCAGTTCTTC
d_call: NA; j_call: TRBJ2-1; v_call: TRBV6-6; clone_size: NA; cdr3_aa: CASSYDIPNEQFF; cdr3_nt: TGTGCCAGCAGTTACGACATACCTAATGAGCAGTTCTTC
d_call: NA; j_call: TRBJ1-2; v_call: TRBV28; clone_size: NA; cdr3_aa: CASSEADYGYTF; cdr3_nt: TGTGCCAGCAGTGAAGCCGACTATGGCTACACCTTC
d_call: NA; j_call: TRBJ1-1; v_call: TRBV6-5; clone_size: once; cdr3_aa: CASSYSANTEAFF; cdr3_nt: TGTGCCAGCAGTTACTCCGCGAACACTGAAGCTTTCTTT
d_call: TRBD1; j_call: TRBJ1-2; v_call: TRBV6-1; clone_size: once; cdr3_aa: CASSEEGAYGSDDGYTF; cdr3_nt: TGTGCCAGCAGTGAAGAGGGGGCCTACGGGAGTGATGATGGCTACACCTTC
d_call: NA; j_call: TRBJ2-1; v_call: TRBV7-2; clone_size: NA; cdr3_aa: CASSPDYNEQFF; cdr3_nt: TGTGCCAGCAGCCCGGACTACAATGAGCAGTTCTTC
d_call: NA; j_call: TRBJ2-2; v_call: TRBV28; clone_size: NA; cdr3_aa: CASRRYTGELFF; cdr3_nt: TGTGCCAGCAGAAGGTACACCGGGGAGCTGTTTTTT
d_call: NA; j_call: TRBJ2-1; v_call: TRBV20-1; clone_size: many; cdr3_aa: CSARRGNEQFF; cdr3_nt: TGCAGTGCCCGACGGGGAAATGAGCAGTTCTTC
d_call: NA; j_call: TRBJ2-3; v_call: TRBV29-1; clone_size: NA; cdr3_aa: CSVVTGSSDTQYF; cdr3_nt: TGCAGCGTGGTTACAGGGTCATCAGATACGCAGTATTTT
d_call: NA; j_call: TRBJ2-1; v_call: TRBV18; clone_size: NA; cdr3_aa: CASSPGTAYNEQFF; cdr3_nt: TGTGCCAGCTCACCCGGGACGGCTTACAATGAGCAGTTCTTC
d_call: NA; j_call: TRBJ1-4; v_call: TRBV7-6; clone_size: NA; cdr3_aa: CASSRGPGEKLFF; cdr3_nt: TGTGCCAGCAGCCGAGGACCTGGGGAAAAACTGTTTTTT